One and the same sample provided the 28 T cell receptor beta chains below, sequenced in a study of blood T cell repertoires in COVID-19. Method: immunoSEQ multiplex PCR; TCRdb's copy keeps in-frame clones and lacks some. In the table there are about 59,000 clones, around four fifths of which are singletons. The sequenced sample consisted of peripheral blood. These receptors all come from a woman in her 70s with acute or convalescent COVID-19.

The chain recombines TRBV7-8 with TRBJ2-1; the D is unclear. This CDR3 is built from 13 residues. The V gene lost 3 bases and the J gene lost 4 bases, with 7 bases spanning the gap. Germline CDR1 is SGHVS and CDR2 is FQNEAQ. The DNA for the CDR3 is TGTGCCAGCAGCTTCGACACTTACAATGAGCAGTTCTTC. As protein: CASSFDTYNEQFF.

The V call is TRBV20-1, the J call TRBJ1-2; D is unresolved. This CDR3 has 13 amino acids. The V end lost 3 bases, the J end lost 5 bases, and 13 bases lay between the germline ends. Germline CDR1 is DFQATT and CDR2 is SNEGSKA (reference sequence). CDR3 DNA: TGCAGTGCTAGTACCCCGGGAGGATATGGCTACACCTTC. This sequence encodes CSASTPGGYGYTF.

V and J are TRBV19 and TRBJ1-5; D gene ambiguous. This CDR3 comprises 18 residues. Trimming removed 5 bases from V and 1 base from J, with 21 bases in between. Germline values: CDR1 LNHDA, CDR2 SQIVND (reference sequence). CDR3 sequence (DNA): TGTGCCAGTAGTTACGTTCCACCAGGTTCCGCCAGCAATCAGCCCCAGCATTTT. It yields the protein CASSYVPPGSASNQPQHF.

The chain uses TRBV18 and TRBJ1-6, with 7 bases lining up with TRBD1. The CDR3 length is 15 residues. Trimming took 1 base from V and 11 from J; bases not matched to a gene: 8. The germline V gene has CDR1 KGHSH and CDR2 LQKENI. CDR3 protein: CASSPQGALQAPLHF. In nucleotides, the CDR3 is TGTGCCAGCTCACCACAGGGGGCGCTTCAGGCACCCCTCCACTTT.

V is TRBV11-2 and J is TRBJ2-2; tentative D call: TRBD1 (5 bases). V lost 1 base to trimming and J lost 4 bases, with 13 bases between them. CDR1 SGHAT and CDR2 FQNNGV come from the germline V gene. The CDR3 is made up of 16 amino acids. CDR3 DNA sequence: TGTGCCAGCAGCTTAGTGGGGCAGGGCGGCACCGGGGAGCTGTTTTTT. The encoded protein is CASSLVGQGGTGELFF.

This rearrangement joins TRBV30 to TRBJ2-2; D is possibly TRBD2 (6 bases). V shed 3 bases and J shed 1 base, with 18 bases lying between them. Germline V gene lookup returns CDR1 GTSNPN and CDR2 SVGIG (reference sequence). The CDR3 spans 17 residues. The CDR3 is CAWSDPGRGLNTGELFF. The CDR3 bases are TGTGCCTGGAGCGACCCGGGGCGGGGACTGAACACCGGGGAGCTGTTTTTT.

CDR3 in DNA: TGCGCCAGCAGCTATGCCGGGACAGGGGCGGGAAACACCATATATTTT. Protein product: CASSYAGTGAGNTIYF. The V call is TRBV5-1, the J call TRBJ1-3; TRBD1 matches at 10 bases. Germline CDR1 reads SGHRS; CDR2 reads YFSETQ. The CDR3 extends over 16 amino acids. V shed 3 bases, J shed 4 bases, and the junction held 7 bases outside the gene matches.

This clone was picked up one time. The chain recombines TRBV2 with TRBJ1-2, with a weak D call TRBD1 (5 bases). CDR3 length: 15 amino acids. Germline V gene lookup returns CDR1 SNHLY and CDR2 FYNNEI. V was trimmed by 6 bases and J by 1 base, leaving 15 bases between them. The CDR3 region has the DNA TGTGCCAGCAGCAACAGGCTCGAGTTTAACTATGGCTACACCTTC. Translation: CASSNRLEFNYGYTF.

In DNA, the CDR3 is TGTGCCAGCAGATCTGGCTACACCATATATTTT. This sequence encodes CASRSGYTIYF. The chain has TRBV12-3 or TRBV12-4 and TRBJ1-3; D call uncertain. This CDR3 spans 11 amino acids. Trimming took 6 bases from V and 8 from J, leaving 8 bases between them.

The V and J genes are TRBV5-1 and TRBJ1-1, with D perhaps matching TRBD1 (5 bases). Per the germline V gene, CDR1 is SGHRS and CDR2 is YFSETQ. This CDR3 spans 15 amino acids. V shed 4 bases and J shed 1 base, with 14 bases lying between them. CDR3 sequence: CASSNDPQENTEAFF. The CDR3 nucleotides read TGCGCCAGCAGCAATGACCCACAGGAGAACACTGAAGCTTTCTTT.

The CDR3 spells CASSLGAQETQYF. The CDR3 DNA reads as TGCGCCAGCAGCTTGGGGGCCCAAGAGACCCAGTACTTC. The chain employs TRBV5-1 and TRBJ2-5; D remains ambiguous. The CDR3 is made up of 13 amino acids. Germline V gives CDR1 SGHRS, CDR2 YFSETQ. Trimming pared 0 bases from V and 1 base from J, leaving 4 bases between.

This clone was counted a few times. The chain employs TRBV5-4 and TRBJ2-1; 7 nucleotides match TRBD1. The CDR3 is 13 amino acids. The trim removed 4 bases at V and 4 bases at J, leaving 2 bases unmatched. The germline gives CDR1 SGHNT, CDR2 YYREEE (reference sequence). The CDR3 DNA reads as TGTGCCAGCAGCCCGACAGGGTACAATGAGCAGTTCTTC. This translates into CASSPTGYNEQFF.

CDR3 bases: TGTGCCAGCAGCTCCAGGGTGGTTCAGCCCCAGCATTTT. The encoded protein is CASSSRVVQPQHF. V gene TRBV7-2 combines with J gene TRBJ1-5; TRBD1 is a possible D gene (5 bases). The germline gives CDR1 SGHTA, CDR2 FQGNSA. The V end lost 4 bases, the J end lost 6 bases, and 10 bases lay between the germline ends. The CDR3 consists of 13 residues.

The gene calls are TRBV27 and TRBJ1-2; D unclear. The CDR3 sequence is 14 residues long. V was clipped by 5 bases and J by 2 bases, with 12 bases between them. The V gene's germline CDR1 is MNHEY and CDR2 SMNVEV (reference sequence). In DNA form, the CDR3 reads TGTGCCAGCAGTACCCGGACGGGAAACTATGGCTACACCTTC. Residues: CASSTRTGNYGYTF.

V gene TRBV5-1 combines with J gene TRBJ1-2; 7 bases map to TRBD1. This CDR3 is 13 amino acids long. V lost 5 bases, J lost 8 bases, and 9 bases stayed unmatched. Germline-derived CDR1 and CDR2 are SGHRS and YFSETQ. CDR3 amino acids: CASSPATGLGYTF. In nucleotides, the CDR3 is TGCGCCAGCAGTCCGGCGACAGGGTTAGGCTACACCTTC.

This clone was recorded only once. CDR3 DNA sequence: TGCGCCAGCAGTGAGTTACCGGGACTCCTCACAGATACGCAGTATTTT. Protein product: CASSELPGLLTDTQYF. The chain uses TRBV10-2 and TRBJ2-3; D is perhaps TRBD2 (6 bases). Germline CDR1 WSHSY, CDR2 SAAADI. The CDR3 runs to 16 residues. V was cut by 1 base and J by 2 bases, with 13 bases left in between.

The CDR3 reads CASSPRAGTGKKNEQFF. The CDR3 DNA follows: TGTGCCAGCTCACCGCGAGCCGGGACAGGGAAGAAAAATGAGCAGTTCTTC. The V call is TRBV18, the J call TRBJ2-1; 9 positions agree with TRBD1. Germline V gene sequence: CDR1 KGHSH, CDR2 LQKENI. V trimming: 3 bases; J trimming: 7 bases; junction bases outside the gene matches: 13. This CDR3 has 17 residues. The whole variable domain, filled in from reference TRBV18 and TRBJ2-1, reads NAGVMQNPRHLVRRRGQEARLRCSPMKGHSHVYWYRQLPEEGLKFMVYLQKENIIDESGMPKERFSAEFPKEGPSILRIQQVVRGDSAAYFCASSPRAGTGKKNEQFFGPGTRLTVL.

The chain links TRBV12-5 to TRBJ2-3; 8 bases are shared with TRBD1. V was pared by 3 bases and J by 3 bases, with 5 bases of the junction left unmatched. CDR1 is LGHNT, CDR2 FRNRAP, per germline. The CDR3 has 15 residues. The CDR3 is CASGFQQGVTDTQYF. In DNA, the CDR3 is TGTGCTAGTGGTTTCCAACAGGGGGTAACAGATACGCAGTATTTT.

The chain links TRBV7-9 to TRBJ1-1; D is perhaps TRBD1 (5 bases). Looked up from germline, CDR1 is SEHNR and CDR2 is FQNEAQ (reference sequence). The CDR3 has 13 amino acids. V lost 4 bases to trimming and J lost 7 bases, with 13 bases between them. CDR3 protein: CASSYTGLNEAFF. The CDR3 nucleotides are TGTGCCAGCAGCTACACAGGCCTGAATGAAGCTTTCTTT.

The rearrangement joins TRBV5-6 to TRBJ1-6; D is uncertain. The CDR3 spans 14 residues. V was shortened by 0 bases and J by 8 bases, with 9 bases between the two germline ends. The germline V gene has CDR1 SGHDT and CDR2 YYEEEE. CDR3 coding DNA: TGTGCCAGCAGCTTGGTGGGTACAGATTCACCCCTCCACTTT. Protein: CASSLVGTDSPLHF.

CDR3 in DNA: TGTGCCAGCAGCGCGGGAGGGGCGGGCGTCTATAATTCACCCCTCCACTTT. As protein: CASSAGGAGVYNSPLHF. The chain links TRBV9 to TRBJ1-6; weak D call: TRBD1 (5 bases). Looked up from germline, CDR1 is SGDLS and CDR2 is YYNGEE. CDR3 length: 17 residues. V was clipped by 3 bases and J by 3 bases, with 16 bases between them.

This rearrangement joins TRBV18 to TRBJ1-1, with 7 bases matching TRBD1. CDR1 KGHSH and CDR2 LQKENI come from the germline V gene. The CDR3 consists of 15 residues. The J segment lost 5 bases and the V segment lost 1 base, leaving 7 bases of the junction unmatched. CDR3 protein: CASSPRIGGETEAFF. DNA for the CDR3: TGTGCCAGCTCACCACGCATAGGGGGCGAGACTGAAGCTTTCTTT.

The V call is TRBV18, the J call TRBJ1-4, with D maybe TRBD1 (5 bases). Trimming removed 3 bases at V and 8 bases at J, with 19 bases between. The germline gives CDR1 KGHSH, CDR2 LQKENI. The CDR3 spans 16 residues. CDR3 protein: CASSPTVGGIGEKLFF. CDR3 sequence (DNA): TGTGCCAGCTCACCCACCGTGGGGGGGATCGGGGAAAAACTGTTTTTT. The full variable domain, rest sourced from reference TRBV18 and TRBJ1-4, is NAGVMQNPRHLVRRRGQEARLRCSPMKGHSHVYWYRQLPEEGLKFMVYLQKENIIDESGMPKERFSAEFPKEGPSILRIQQVVRGDSAAYFCASSPTVGGIGEKLFFGSGTQLSVL.

The chain carries TRBV5-1 and TRBJ2-7; 9 bases are shared with TRBD2. The germline CDR1 and CDR2 sequences are SGHRS and YFSETQ. V shed 5 bases, J shed 5 bases, and the junction held 8 bases outside the gene matches. The CDR3 loop spans 14 amino acids. The CDR3 region has the DNA TGCGCCAGCAGTCTACCGGCGGGAGGGGACGAGCAGTACTTC. Translated, it gives CASSLPAGGDEQYF.

This clone was counted only a few times. V usage is TRBV5-1 and J usage is TRBJ1-1; D not resolved. V lost 5 bases to trimming and J lost 2 bases, with 16 bases between them. There are 15 residues in the CDR3. Looked up from germline, CDR1 is SGHRS and CDR2 is YFSETQ. In DNA form, the CDR3 reads TGCGCCAGCAGTCCGGGGTCTTCCAGAAACACTGAAGCTTTCTTT. Its translation is CASSPGSSRNTEAFF.

V and J are TRBV10-3 and TRBJ2-1; perhaps TRBD1 as D (5 bases). This CDR3 has 14 residues. Germline assignment: CDR1 ENHRY and CDR2 SYGVKD. Deletions cut 4 bases from V and 4 bases from J, with 11 bases between. The CDR3 DNA is TGTGCCATCAGTGGGGCCGACAGATACAATGAGCAGTTCTTC. Amino acid sequence: CAISGADRYNEQFF.

As DNA, the CDR3 is TGTGCCAGCAGTTTCGGGACAGGGGGCGATCAGCCCCAGCATTTT. It encodes CASSFGTGGDQPQHF. The chain links TRBV6-5 to TRBJ1-5; 12 bases are a match to TRBD1. Per germline, CDR1 MNHEY and CDR2 SVGAGI. With V trimmed by 4 bases and J by 5 bases, 3 bases remained unmatched. The CDR3 loop spans 15 amino acids.

The V and J genes are TRBV10-3 and TRBJ1-1; no definite D call. This CDR3 is built from 13 residues. Trimming removed 0 bases from V and 7 bases from J, with 9 bases in between. The V gene's germline CDR1 is ENHRY and CDR2 SYGVKD. DNA for the CDR3: TGTGCCATCAGTGAGTCGGAGGGTAGTGAAGCTTTCTTT. Translated: CAISESEGSEAFF.